This TCR beta chain was recorded in a study of early T cells in non-severe SARS-CoV-2 infection. Study context: Sequencing used unsorted whole-blood bulk RNA, so chains lack pairing.

One entry per CDR3 protein results from TCRdb running MiXCR on the 5' RACE reads. In the table there are tens of thousands of distinct CDR3 sequences, about 15% of which are singletons. Looked up from germline, CDR1 is SEHNR and CDR2 is FQNEAQ (reference sequence). This CDR3 contains 14 residues. Trimming shortened V by 4 bases and J by 3 bases, and 12 bases separated the two germline ends. This clonotype was found a few times. The chain has TRBV7-9 and TRBJ2-5, with D perhaps TRBD1 (5 bases). The clonotype comes from an adult who was a healthcare worker with PCR-confirmed SARS-CoV-2 infection or an uninfected control (not recorded which). Sequencing was done on a sample of whole blood. The CDR3 DNA is TGTGCCAGCAGCTCAGCCGACAGAAAAGAGACCCAGTACTTC. Translating gives CASSSADRKETQYF. Filled out from reference TRBV7-9 and TRBJ2-5, the complete variable domain reads DTGVSQNPRHKITKRGQNVTFRCDPISEHNRLYWYRQTLGQGPEFLTYFQNEAQLEKSRLLSDRFSAERPKGSFSTLEIQRTEQGDSAMYLCASSSADRKETQYFGPGTRLLVL.